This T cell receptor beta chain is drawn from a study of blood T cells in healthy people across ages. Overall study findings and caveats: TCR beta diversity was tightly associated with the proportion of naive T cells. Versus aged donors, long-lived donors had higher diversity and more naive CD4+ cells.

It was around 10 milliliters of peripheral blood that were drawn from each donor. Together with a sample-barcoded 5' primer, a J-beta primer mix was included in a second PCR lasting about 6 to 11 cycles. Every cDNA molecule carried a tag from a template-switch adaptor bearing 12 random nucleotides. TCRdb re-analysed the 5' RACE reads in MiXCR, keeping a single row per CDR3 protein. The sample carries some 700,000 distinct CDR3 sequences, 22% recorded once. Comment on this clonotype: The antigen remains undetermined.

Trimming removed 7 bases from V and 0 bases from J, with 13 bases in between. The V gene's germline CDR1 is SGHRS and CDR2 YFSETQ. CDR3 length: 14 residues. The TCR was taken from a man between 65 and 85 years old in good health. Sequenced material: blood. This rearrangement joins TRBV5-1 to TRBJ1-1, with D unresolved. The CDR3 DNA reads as TGCGCCAGCCGCATTAATCAGTTGAACACTGAAGCTTTCTTT. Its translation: CASRINQLNTEAFF.